The table lists the clone carrying this T cell receptor beta chain with a few counts. Its antigen remains unknown. The sample comes from a study of CD8 T cells in ankylosing spondylitis. Whole-study results and caveats: Apparently characteristic of ankylosing spondylitis blood was a TCR beta motif (under ten highly homologous variants). Both synovial fluid and blood in reactive arthritis had previously been reported to carry some motif variants.

Quantitative barcoded 5'-RACE was used to prepare TCR beta libraries. TCRdb redid the calling of the 5' RACE reads with MiXCR, one entry per CDR3 protein. The profile covers about 120,000 distinct CDR3 sequences, with roughly an eighth appearing a single time and 2.5% to 3% taken by the ten largest. V dropped 3 bases and J dropped 3 bases, with 9 bases sitting between them. This CDR3 has 13 residues. This TCR came from a female donor with ankylosing spondylitis or in good health (not recorded which). The sequenced sample consisted of blood, either unsorted or a sorted T cell fraction (not recorded which). V and J are TRBV12-3 or TRBV12-4 and TRBJ2-7; D possibly corresponds to TRBD1 (6 bases). The CDR3 DNA follows: TGTGCCAGCAGTTTCGGACAGAACTACGAGCAGTACTTC. Encoded protein: CASSFGQNYEQYF.